The 20 T cell receptor beta chains presented below share a single source sample, sequenced in a study of immune heterogeneity within non-small cell lung tumors. Bulk tumor genomic DNA constituted the template, at around 600 ng per sample. Widely spaced biopsies, several per primary tumor, were obtained at surgery. Patients underwent curative surgery for non-small cell lung cancer (untreated and newly diagnosed). A multiplex PCR containing 32 V primers and 13 J primers was used to amplify TCR beta CDR3. TCRdb called the multiplex PCR reads again in MiXCR, with one record for every CDR3 protein. Here the sample spans more than 3,000 distinct CDR3 sequences, 25% to 30% being singletons. The sequenced material came from lung tumor tissue. These receptors all stem from a man between 60 and 75 years old with non-small cell lung cancer.

This clonotype was seen only a few times. The rearrangement links TRBV3-1 to TRBJ2-2, with D possibly TRBD1 on 5 matching bases. The CDR3 extends over 14 amino acids. Germline CDR1 reads LGHDT; CDR2 reads YNNKEL (reference sequence). V was shortened by 2 bases and J by 7 bases, with 11 bases between the two germline ends. CDR3 coding DNA: TGTGCCAGCAGCCAATCAGGGAAAGGCGGGGAGCTGTTTTTT. Encoded protein: CASSQSGKGGELFF.

Comment on this clonotype: This may stem from a read error, because a much larger clone lies one nucleotide away. The V gene is TRBV12-3 or TRBV12-4, the J gene TRBJ2-3; 9 nucleotides agree with TRBD2. The CDR3 runs 15 residues. The CDR3 coding sequence is TGTGCCAGAAGTTTCCCGGCTAGCGGGACCGATACGCAGTATTTT. This sequence encodes CARSFPASGTDTQYF.

This clonotype ranks as medium-sized. The V gene is TRBV27, the J gene TRBJ2-1; 13 nucleotides align to TRBD2. Looked up from germline, CDR1 is MNHEY and CDR2 is SMNVEV (reference sequence). The CDR3 sequence is 15 residues long. V was pared by 3 bases and J by 8 bases, with 4 bases of the junction left unmatched. CDR3 bases: TGTGCCAGCAGTTTTTTACTAGCGGGAGGGGATGAGCAGTTCTTC. Its protein product is CASSFLLAGGDEQFF.

CDR3 amino acids: CASSSTGVKETQYF. The CDR3 DNA follows: TGTGCCAGCAGTTCGACAGGGGTCAAAGAGACCCAGTACTTC. This chain connects TRBV28 to TRBJ2-5, with 8 bases matching TRBD1. From germline, CDR1 is MDHEN and CDR2 SYDVKM. The CDR3 length is 14 residues. The ends lost 4 bases at V and 3 bases at J; junction bases unmatched: 4.

The chain employs TRBV18 and TRBJ1-4; 9 nucleotides align to TRBD1. The CDR3 is 19 residues long. V was pared by 3 bases and J by 3 bases, with 14 bases of the junction left unmatched. Per the germline V gene, CDR1 is KGHSH and CDR2 is LQKENI. Here the CDR3 reads CASSPWDRVFVFANEKLFF. DNA for the CDR3: TGTGCCAGCTCACCTTGGGACAGGGTTTTCGTGTTTGCTAATGAAAAACTGTTTTTT.

About this clonotype: This may come from a read error, since a much larger clone is one base off. The chain has TRBV7-7 and TRBJ2-7; TRBD1 matches 7 bases. The CDR3 consists of 18 residues. CDR1 is SSHAT, CDR2 FNYEAQ, per germline (reference sequence). CDR3 residues: CASRRIYVEGTVIREQYF. The CDR3 coding sequence is TGTGCTAGCAGGCGTATTTACGTTGAAGGGACAGTTATACGGGAGCAGTACTTC.

A few counts support this clonotype. This chain uses TRBV3-1 with TRBJ2-3, with a tentative D call TRBD1 (5 bases). From germline, CDR1 is LGHDT and CDR2 YNNKEL (reference sequence). This CDR3 has 15 residues. V was pared by 1 base and J by 6 bases, with 14 bases between. CDR3 region: CASSQVFGAGDTQYF. The CDR3 nucleotides are TGTGCCAGCAGCCAAGTTTTTGGGGCAGGGGATACGCAGTATTTT.

Judged by abundance, this clonotype is medium-sized (0.01 to 0.1%). The chain combines TRBV4-2 with TRBJ2-7; TRBD2 matches at 7 bases. Germline lookup yields CDR1 LGHNA and CDR2 YNFKEQ. This CDR3 region has 16 residues. The V and J ends lost 0 bases and 5 bases, in that order; junction bases with no gene match: 10. In DNA, the CDR3 is TGTGCCAGCAGCCAAGACCACGCGCGGGAGCGGAACGAGCAGTACTTC. Its protein is CASSQDHARERNEQYF.

On this clonotype itself: This may arise from a read error, as a much more abundant clone is one base away. V is TRBV19 and J is TRBJ2-7; D may correspond to TRBD1 or TRBD2 (5 bases each). Trimming shortened V by 4 bases and J by 9 bases, and 25 bases separated the two germline ends. The CDR3 is 16 residues long. Per the germline V gene, CDR1 is LNHDA and CDR2 is SQIVND (reference sequence). The CDR3 DNA reads TGTGCCAGTAGTACAATTCAGGGAAGAGGGCTAGCCGTGCAGTACTTC. It encodes CASSTIQGRGLAVQYF. Based on the CDR3 plus reference TRBV19 and TRBJ2-7, the full variable domain is DGGITQSPKYLFRKEGQNVTLSCEQNLNHDAMYWYRQDPGQGLRLIYYSQIVNDFQKGDIAEGYSVSREKKESFPLTVTSAQKNPTAFYLCASSTIQGRGLAVQYFGPGTRLTVT.

This clonotype was detected only a few times. The CDR3 protein is CASSYSISHDRAYEQYF. CDR3 DNA: TGTGCCAGCAGTTACTCCATCTCACATGACAGGGCGTACGAGCAGTACTTC. The rearrangement uses TRBV6-5 and TRBJ2-7; 7 bases fit TRBD1. This CDR3 spans 17 amino acids. Trimming cost V 0 bases and J 4 bases; bases outside gene matches: 12. The germline V gene encodes CDR1 MNHEY and CDR2 SVGAGI.

For this clonotype: A much larger clone differs from this one at a single base, so this may be a read error. This chain connects TRBV6-1 to TRBJ1-5; 8 nucleotides agree with TRBD1. Germline V gene lookup returns CDR1 MNHNS and CDR2 SASEGT. This CDR3 comprises 18 residues. The chain's CDR3 is CGSSPTGTGDYSNQPQHF. Written as DNA, the CDR3 is TGTGGCAGCAGCCCCACCGGGACAGGCGATTATAGCAATCAGCCCCAGCATTTT.

This clonotype occurred a few times. The conserved phenylalanine or tryptophan is not found at the CDR3 terminus, so this likely reflects a read error. V usage is TRBV27 and J usage is TRBJ2-2, with D uncertain. Germline CDR1 is MNHEY and CDR2 is SMNVEV (reference sequence). Trimming took off 2 bases at V and 3 bases at J, with 13 bases between the two ends. The CDR3 has 16 residues. The CDR3 region has the DNA TGTGCCAGCAGTTTAATGAGGCCAAGGGACACCGGGGAGCTGTTTTCT. This sequence encodes CASSLMRPRDTGELFS.

This chain connects TRBV15 to TRBJ2-2; D may correspond to TRBD1 or TRBD2 (6 bases each). The CDR3 has 19 amino acids. The germline gives CDR1 LNHNV, CDR2 YYDKDF (reference sequence). The V gene lost 0 bases and the J gene lost 6 bases, with 23 bases spanning the gap. The DNA for the CDR3 is TGTGCCACCAGCAGAGAGGAGGTGGGGGGCTGGAGGGTCTCCGGGGAGCTGTTTTTT. This translates into CATSREEVGGWRVSGELFF.

This clonotype counts as medium-sized (0.01 to 0.1%). The chain carries TRBV6-5 and TRBJ2-1; 8 bases are shared with TRBD2. V dropped 0 bases and J dropped 4; count of bases not matched to a gene: 2. The CDR3 consists of 15 residues. Germline V gene data show CDR1 as MNHEY and CDR2 as SVGAGI. The DNA of the CDR3 is TGTGCCAGCAGTTACTCGACTAGCGCTTACAATGAGCAGTTCTTC. Amino acid sequence: CASSYSTSAYNEQFF.

By share, this clonotype counts as medium-sized. This rearrangement joins TRBV6-1 to TRBJ2-3, with D perhaps TRBD1 (6 bases). The V and J ends lost 6 bases and 5 bases respectively, with 9 bases between them. The CDR3 extends over 12 amino acids. CDR1 is MNHNS, CDR2 SASEGT, per germline. CDR3 nucleotides: TGTGCCAGCAGCAAACAGGGAGATACGCAGTATTTT. It encodes CASSKQGDTQYF.

Worth noting for this clonotype: This may stem from a read error, because a much larger clone lies one nucleotide away. The chain has TRBV5-1 and TRBJ1-2; maybe TRBD1 (5 bases). Deletions cut 4 bases from V and 4 bases from J, with 11 bases between. There are 13 residues in the CDR3. Germline V lookup: CDR1 SGHRS, CDR2 YFSETQ. For the CDR3, the DNA is TGCGCCAGCAGCCACGCGGGGGGCTATGGCTACACCTTC. It specifies CASSHAGGYGYTF.

This clonotype is medium-sized in the sample. This CDR3 is CASSFRVGDSPLHF. The CDR3 bases are TGTGCCAGCAGTTTCAGAGTTGGGGATTCACCCCTCCACTTT. The chain uses TRBV28 and TRBJ1-6, with D unresolved. Trimming cost V 3 bases and J 8 bases, with 11 bases left between them. Germline CDR1 is MDHEN and CDR2 is SYDVKM. The CDR3 sequence is 14 residues long.

About this clonotype: A much bigger clone sits one base away, suggesting this may be a read error. This rearrangement joins TRBV20-1 to TRBJ2-1; 12 bases match TRBD2. CDR1 is DFQATT, CDR2 SNEGSKA, per germline (reference sequence). There are 15 residues in the CDR3. The CDR3 spells CGARDRLAGGNEQFF. The CDR3 nucleotides are TGCGGTGCTAGAGATCGCCTAGCGGGAGGGAATGAGCAGTTCTTC.

By share, this clonotype ranks as medium-sized. The rearrangement links TRBV7-2 to TRBJ1-5; the D is unclear. From germline, CDR1 is SGHTA and CDR2 FQGNSA. The germline V and J ends were trimmed by 1 base and 0 bases, with 7 bases remaining between them. This CDR3 is built from 15 residues. DNA for the CDR3: TGTGCCAGCAGCTTAGAAGGGTATAGCAATCAGCCCCAGCATTTT. It codes for CASSLEGYSNQPQHF.

J is TRBJ2-3 and V is TRBV5-1, with D possibly matching TRBD1 (6 bases). In germline, CDR1 is SGHRS, CDR2 YFSETQ. V shed 0 bases and J shed 0 bases, with 11 bases lying between them. The CDR3 extends over 16 amino acids. The CDR3 reads CASSLGGQTSTDTQYF. The CDR3 nucleotides read TGCGCCAGCAGCTTGGGGGGACAAACGAGCACAGATACGCAGTATTTT.